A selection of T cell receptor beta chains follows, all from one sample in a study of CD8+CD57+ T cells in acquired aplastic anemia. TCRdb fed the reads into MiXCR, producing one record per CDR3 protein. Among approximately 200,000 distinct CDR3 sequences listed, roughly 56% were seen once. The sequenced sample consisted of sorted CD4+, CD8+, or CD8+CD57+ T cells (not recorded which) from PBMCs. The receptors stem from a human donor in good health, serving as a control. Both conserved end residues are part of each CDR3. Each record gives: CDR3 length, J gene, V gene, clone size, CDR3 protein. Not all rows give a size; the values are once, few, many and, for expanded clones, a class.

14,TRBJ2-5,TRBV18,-,CASSERGGQETQYF
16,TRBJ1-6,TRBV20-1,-,CSARDIGQGGYSPLHF
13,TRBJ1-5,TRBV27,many,CASSYKFNQPQHF
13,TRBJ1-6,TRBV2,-,CASSETAYSPLHF
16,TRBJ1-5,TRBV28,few,CASSPQGYYSNQPQHF
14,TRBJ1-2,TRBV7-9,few,CASTRGQGTGGYTF
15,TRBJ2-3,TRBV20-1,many,CSANPPGQLTDTQYF
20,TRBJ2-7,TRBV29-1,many,CSVVYFPGTGHLGYSYEQYF
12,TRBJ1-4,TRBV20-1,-,CSARQSYEKLFF
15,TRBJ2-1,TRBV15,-,CATRAGSSSYNEQFF
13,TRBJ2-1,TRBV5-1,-,CASSLVTDNEQFF
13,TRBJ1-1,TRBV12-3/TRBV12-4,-,CASTPTRRHEAFF
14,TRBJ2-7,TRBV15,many,CATSGRGLAYEQYF
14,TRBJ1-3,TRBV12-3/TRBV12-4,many,CASSFMFSGNTIYF
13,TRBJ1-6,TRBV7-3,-,CHSSLNSFSPLHF
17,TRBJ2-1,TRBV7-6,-,CASSLGARLAGGGGQFF
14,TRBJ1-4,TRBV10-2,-,CASNAGTGGGKLFF
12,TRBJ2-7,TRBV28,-,CASGENSYEQYF
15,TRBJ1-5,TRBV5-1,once,CASSLTGVGNQPQHF
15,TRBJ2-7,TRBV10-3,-,CAISDQGGESYEQYF
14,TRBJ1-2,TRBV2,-,CASSAGEGLYGYTF
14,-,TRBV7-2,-,CASSFRDRGREQYF
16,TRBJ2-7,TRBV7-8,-,CASSSSGLASSYEQYF
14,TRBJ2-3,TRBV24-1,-,CATSDGGGTDTQYF
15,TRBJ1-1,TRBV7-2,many,CASSLVSLGGGGAFF
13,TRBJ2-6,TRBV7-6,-,CASSLRGGYVLTF
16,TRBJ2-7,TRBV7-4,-,CASSLGTWTGVSEQYF
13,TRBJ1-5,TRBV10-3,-,CAISESIDQPQHF
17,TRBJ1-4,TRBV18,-,CASSPVRVGAGNEKLFF
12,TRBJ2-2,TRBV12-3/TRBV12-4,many,CASSLTSGELFF
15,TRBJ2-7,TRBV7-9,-,CASSLVLAGNYEQYF
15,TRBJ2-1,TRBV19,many,CASSIEQGRYNEQFF
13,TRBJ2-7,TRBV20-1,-,CSGLCRGAYEQYF
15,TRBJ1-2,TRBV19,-,CASSPGFGARYGYTF
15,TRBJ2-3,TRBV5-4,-,CASTVLAESTDTQYF
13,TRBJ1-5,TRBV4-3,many,CASSQEEGSAPHF
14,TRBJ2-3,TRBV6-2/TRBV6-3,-,CASRPTDRIDTQYF
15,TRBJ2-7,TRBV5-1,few,CASSLVATMGYEQYF
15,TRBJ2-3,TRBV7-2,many,CASSFQTGSADTQYF
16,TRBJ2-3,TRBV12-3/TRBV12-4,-,CASSTGLAGVNNEQYF
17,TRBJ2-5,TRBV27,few,CASSPPGSGGPPETQYF
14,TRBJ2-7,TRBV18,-,CASSPYRGLYEQYF
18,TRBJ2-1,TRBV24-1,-,CASSYPPPGQGAGNEQFF
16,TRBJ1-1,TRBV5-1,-,CASSLALPGQGATAFF
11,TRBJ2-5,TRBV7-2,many,CASSSLGTQYF
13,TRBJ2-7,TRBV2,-,CASVPASSYEQYF
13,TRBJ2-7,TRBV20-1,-,CSAGRPPGGEQYF
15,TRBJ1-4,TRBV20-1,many,CSARDRRGSDEKLFF
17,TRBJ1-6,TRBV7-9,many,CASSHAGSPGLDSPLHF
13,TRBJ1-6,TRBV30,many,CAWNLGQGTPLHF
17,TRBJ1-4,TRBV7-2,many,CASSQTGVGATNEKLFF
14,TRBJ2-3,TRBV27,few,CASSLSIRGGTQYF
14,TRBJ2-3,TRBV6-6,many,CASSDSLGTDTQYF
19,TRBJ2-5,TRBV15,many,CATSRLPRIRDRTQETQYF
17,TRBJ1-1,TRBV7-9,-,CASSLARGAGRNTEAFF
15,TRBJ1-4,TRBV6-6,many,CASTAYRGVSEKLFF
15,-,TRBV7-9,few,CASSSLAGPAYEQYF
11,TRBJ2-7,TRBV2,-,CASSEGREQYF
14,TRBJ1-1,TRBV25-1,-,CASSELAGDTEAFF
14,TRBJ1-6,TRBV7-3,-,CASSGGHEGSPLHF